These 26 T cell receptor beta chains were sequenced from one sample in a study of T cells after yellow fever vaccination. TCRdb called the 5' RACE reads again in MiXCR, with one record for every CDR3 protein. The repertoire consists of approximately 550,000 distinct CDR3 sequences, with less than 20% occurring once and the leading ten covering around an eighth. The source was PBMCs, collected 15 days after the yellow fever booster vaccination. The receptors were gathered from a man aged 25-40 years who received the YFV17D yellow fever vaccine.

This chain connects TRBV29-1 to TRBJ2-1; D possibly corresponds to TRBD1 (6 bases). The length of the CDR3 is 14 residues. Trimming left V 1 base short and J 7 bases short, with 14 bases between. The germline V gene has CDR1 SQVTM and CDR2 ANQGSEA. CDR3 coding DNA: TGCAGCGTTGAAGGGCTAGACAGGAGAAATGAGCAGTTCTTC. Protein: CSVEGLDRRNEQFF.

The J gene is TRBJ1-5, the V gene TRBV12-3 or TRBV12-4, with D unresolved. V gave up 4 bases and J gave up 7 bases, with 11 bases separating them. The CDR3 has 13 amino acids. The CDR3 sequence: CASSSERPQPQHF. CDR3 sequence (DNA): TGTGCCAGCAGTTCTGAGCGGCCGCAGCCCCAGCATTTT.

This clonotype was observed a few times. The chain links TRBV7-6 to TRBJ2-7, with D unclear. The CDR3 spans 14 residues. The germline V gene encodes CDR1 SGHVS and CDR2 FNYEAQ. Trimming took off 1 base at V and 2 bases at J, with 9 bases between the two ends. CDR3 sequence (DNA): TGTGCCAGCAGCTTAGGTTCGATGCCCTACGAGCAGTACTTC. Amino acid sequence: CASSLGSMPYEQYF.

There are a few counts of this clonotype. A much bigger clone sits one base away, suggesting this may be a read error. V usage is TRBV12-3 or TRBV12-4 and J usage is TRBJ2-1; TRBD2 is a possible D gene (6 bases). Trimming shortened V by 7 bases and J by 0 bases, and 13 bases separated the two germline ends. The CDR3 consists of 15 residues. This CDR3 reads CASTVAGSSYNEQFF. In DNA form, the CDR3 reads TGTGCCAGCACCGTAGCCGGGAGCTCCTACAATGAGCAGTTCTTC.

The chain combines TRBV9 with TRBJ2-1, with 7 bases identical to TRBD1. This CDR3 is built from 14 residues. After removal of 3 bases from V and 10 bases from J, the junction contained 10 bases not matched to a gene. Germline values: CDR1 SGDLS, CDR2 YYNGEE. The CDR3 is CASSAEAGTVEQFF. DNA of the CDR3: TGTGCCAGCAGCGCAGAGGCCGGGACAGTGGAGCAGTTCTTC. The full variable domain, its missing parts supplied by reference TRBV9 and TRBJ2-1, is DSGVTQTPKHLITATGQRVTLRCSPRSGDLSVYWYQQSLDQGLQFLIQYYNGEERAKGNILERFSAQQFPDLHSELNLSSLELGDSALYFCASSAEAGTVEQFFGPGTRLTVL.

The chain uses TRBV24-1 and TRBJ1-5, with TRBD1 identical over 7 bases. Germline CDR1 is KGHDR and CDR2 is SFDVKD. With 5 bases clipped from V and 7 bases from J, the junction kept 4 bases outside the gene matches. The CDR3 runs to 13 residues. CDR3 bases: TGTGCCACCAGTGGGGGAGGGGGCCAGCCCCAGCATTTT. Translation gives CATSGGGGQPQHF.

V usage is TRBV5-1 and J usage is TRBJ2-2; D is perhaps TRBD1 or TRBD2 (5 bases each). This CDR3 is built from 14 residues. The germline V gene encodes CDR1 SGHRS and CDR2 YFSETQ. V was cut by 10 bases and J by 5 bases, with 18 bases left in between. The CDR3 DNA sequence: TGCGCCGTCAACCGGGACGGAGGTACCGGGGAGCTGTTTTTT. Protein: CAVNRDGGTGELFF.

The table lists this clonotype with a few counts. In DNA form, the CDR3 reads TGTGCCTGGAGCGAAGGGGGGGACACTGAAGCTTTCTTT. It specifies CAWSEGGDTEAFF. The V gene is TRBV30, the J gene TRBJ1-1; a possible D gene is TRBD1 (6 bases). The CDR3 sequence is 13 residues long. Germline V gene data show CDR1 as GTSNPN and CDR2 as SVGIG (reference sequence). Between the trimmed V and J ends, which lost 3 bases and 3 bases, there was a span of 11 bases.

The rearrangement links TRBV12-3 or TRBV12-4 to TRBJ2-3; D uncertain. V was shortened by 3 bases and J by 7 bases, with 17 bases between the two germline ends. The CDR3 runs 15 residues. The CDR3 loop reads CASSLLTLKGNTQYF. The CDR3 DNA is TGTGCCAGCAGTTTGTTGACCCTAAAGGGAAATACGCAGTATTTT.

This clonotype was found a few times. The chain joins TRBV30 to TRBJ2-3; D call uncertain. V was shortened by 0 bases and J by 6 bases, with 13 bases between the two germline ends. Germline V gene data show CDR1 as GTSNPN and CDR2 as SVGIG (reference sequence). This CDR3 contains 14 residues. CDR3 amino acids: CAWSVQSSRDTQYF. In DNA, the CDR3 is TGTGCCTGGAGTGTACAATCGTCTCGCGATACGCAGTATTTT.

The rearrangement links TRBV6-2 or TRBV6-3 to TRBJ2-1; the match to TRBD1 covers 7 bases. Germline CDR1 reads MNHEY; CDR2 reads SVGEGT. The CDR3 length is 14 residues. The V gene end was trimmed by 8 bases and the J gene end by 1 base; junction bases not matched to a gene: 5. The DNA for the CDR3 is TGTGCCAGCGGCTACAGGGGTTCCTACAATGAGCAGTTCTTC. Its protein product is CASGYRGSYNEQFF.

This clonotype was recorded a few times. This chain joins TRBV5-1 and TRBJ2-3, with 7 bases fitting TRBD2. This CDR3 spans 14 amino acids. V was pared by 4 bases and J by 2 bases, with 4 bases of the junction left unmatched. Looked up from germline, CDR1 is SGHRS and CDR2 is YFSETQ. The CDR3 spells CASSRGDDTDTQYF. In DNA form, the CDR3 reads TGCGCCAGCAGCCGGGGGGACGACACAGATACGCAGTATTTT.

This clonotype occurred a few times. The gene calls are TRBV28 and TRBJ1-1, with D perhaps matching TRBD1 (5 bases). The CDR3 spans 14 residues. Germline CDR1 and CDR2: MDHEN and SYDVKM. Between the trimmed V and J ends, which lost 4 bases and 6 bases, there was a span of 15 bases. The CDR3 DNA reads TGTGCCAGCAGTTCATGGGGGGTTAGGTCTGAAGCTTTCTTT. Translated: CASSSWGVRSEAFF.

This clonotype has just a few counts. The chain combines TRBV18 with TRBJ2-7, with 7 bases identical to TRBD2. The CDR3 is 13 amino acids. V shed 3 bases and J 3 bases; nucleotides not matched to a gene: 2. Germline CDR1 reads KGHSH; CDR2 reads LQKENI. CDR3 sequence: CASSPRGDYEQYF. CDR3 nucleotides: TGTGCCAGCTCACCCCGGGGGGACTACGAGCAGTACTTC.

This clonotype was counted a few times. The chain combines TRBV2 with TRBJ2-7; TRBD1 agrees at 9 bases. This CDR3 has 15 residues. The V and J ends lost 7 bases and 7 bases, in that order; junction bases with no gene match: 14. Germline values: CDR1 SNHLY, CDR2 FYNNEI. CDR3 sequence (DNA): TGTGCCAGCAAGGGAATCCCGGGACAGGGAGTAGAGCAGTACTTC. Translated: CASKGIPGQGVEQYF.

In its sample, this clonotype was seen many times. The gene calls are TRBV7-6 and TRBJ2-7, with 8 bases fitting TRBD2. The CDR3 sequence is 13 residues long. Germline CDR1 SGHVS, CDR2 FNYEAQ. V lost 5 bases to trimming and J lost 6 bases; unmatched junction nucleotides: 6. The CDR3 nucleotides are TGTGCCAGCAGCAACCTAGCGGGCCGCGAGCAGTACTTC. Its translation: CASSNLAGREQYF.

This clonotype was counted a single time. This chain uses TRBV30 with TRBJ2-3; the D gene is possibly TRBD2 (6 bases). The CDR3 runs 12 residues. Germline loops: CDR1 GTSNPN, CDR2 SVGIG (reference sequence). Trimming stripped 4 bases from V and 4 bases from J, with 9 bases between. In DNA form, the CDR3 reads TGTGCCTGGACCGGAGGGCCAGATACGCAGTATTTT. Its protein is CAWTGGPDTQYF.

This clonotype was counted only a few times. This rearrangement joins TRBV14 to TRBJ2-7; no definite D call. This CDR3 is built from 13 residues. Germline V gene sequence: CDR1 SGHDN, CDR2 FVKESK. V lost 1 base, J lost 6 bases, and 10 bases lay in between. The CDR3 nucleotides read TGTGCCAGCAGCCAAGGGACGACCAGCGAGCAGTACTTC. This sequence encodes CASSQGTTSEQYF.

J is TRBJ2-1 and V is TRBV20-1, with D possibly matching TRBD2 (5 bases). Germline V gene data show CDR1 as DFQATT and CDR2 as SNEGSKA (reference sequence). This CDR3 has 15 residues. Trimming took 4 bases from V and 8 from J, leaving 21 bases between them. The CDR3 DNA is TGCAGTGCTACGAGTAGGACTGGGATCTTAGATGAGCAGTTCTTC. Amino acids: CSATSRTGILDEQFF.

The CDR3 here is CASSPYAPPGTDTQYF. The CDR3 DNA reads TGCGCCAGCAGCCCCTATGCCCCCCCAGGCACAGATACGCAGTATTTT. The chain recombines TRBV4-3 with TRBJ2-3; the D is unclear. The CDR3 runs 16 residues. The V end lost 4 bases, the J end lost 1 base, and 15 bases lay between the germline ends. In germline, CDR1 is LGHNA, CDR2 YSLEER.

The chain couples TRBV7-2 to TRBJ2-5; weak D call: TRBD1 (6 bases). Trimming pared 4 bases from V and 2 bases from J, leaving 14 bases between. Germline CDR1 SGHTA, CDR2 FQGNSA. The CDR3 extends over 15 amino acids. The CDR3 DNA sequence: TGTGCCAGCAGCTCAGGACAGAGACTTCAAGAGACCCAGTACTTC. Protein product: CASSSGQRLQETQYF.

The chain employs TRBV27 and TRBJ2-3; D gene uncertain. The germline gives CDR1 MNHEY, CDR2 SMNVEV (reference sequence). With 6 bases removed from V and 1 base from J, the gap between germline ends came to 11 bases. The CDR3 is made up of 14 amino acids. As DNA, the CDR3 is TGTGCCAGCAGCCTAAGGTGGGGCACAGATACGCAGTATTTT. Its protein product is CASSLRWGTDTQYF.

The chain couples TRBV4-2 to TRBJ1-1, with D perhaps TRBD1 (5 bases). There are 14 residues in the CDR3. Germline CDR1 is LGHNA and CDR2 is YNFKEQ. The V and J ends lost 0 bases and 0 bases respectively, with 5 bases between them. The CDR3 sequence: CASSQETVNTEAFF. In DNA, the CDR3 is TGTGCCAGCAGCCAAGAGACAGTGAACACTGAAGCTTTCTTT.

This clonotype was seen repeatedly, ten times or more. V usage is TRBV5-5 and J usage is TRBJ2-3, with D unclear. Germline V CDR1 and CDR2: SGHKS, YYEKEE (reference sequence). Deletions cut 4 bases from V and 1 base from J, with 16 bases between. The CDR3 is 16 amino acids. CDR3 protein: CASSPTGSFGTDTQYF. CDR3 coding DNA: TGTGCCAGCAGCCCCACCGGGTCCTTCGGCACAGATACGCAGTATTTT. The variable domain in full, completed from reference TRBV5-5 and TRBJ2-3, reads DAGVTQSPTHLIKTRGQQVTLRCSPISGHKSVSWYQQVLGQGPQFIFQYYEKEERGRGNFPDRFSARQFPNYSSELNVNALLLGDSALYLCASSPTGSFGTDTQYFGPGTRLTVL.

The CDR3 reads CASSFRLAGLNNEQFF. The CDR3 region has the DNA TGTGCCAGCAGCTTTAGACTAGCGGGCCTTAACAATGAGCAGTTCTTC. The chain combines TRBV7-8 with TRBJ2-1; 10 bases match TRBD2. V shed 3 bases, J shed 5 bases, and the junction held 7 bases outside the gene matches. There are 16 residues in the CDR3. Germline CDR1 reads SGHVS; CDR2 reads FQNEAQ.

This clonotype has only a few counts. The gene calls are TRBV20-1 and TRBJ2-3, with 12 bases identical to TRBD2. The V segment lost 1 base and the J segment 5 bases; nucleotides outside the gene matches: 7. CDR1 is DFQATT and CDR2 is SNEGSKA in the germline V gene (reference sequence). This CDR3 spans 16 amino acids. CDR3 protein: CSARARLAGVVDTQYF. CDR3 in DNA: TGCAGTGCTAGAGCCAGACTAGCGGGAGTGGTAGATACGCAGTATTTT.